The 21 T cell receptor beta chains below all came from one sample that was sequenced in a study of CXCR3-negative and CXCR3-positive naive CD8 T cells (dated by TCRdb to between 2018 and 2021). This sample was sequenced with a NextSeq 550. The Human TCR Profiling Kit (MiLaboratory) was used to prepare UMI-labeled 5' RACE TRB cDNA libraries. After reprocessing by TCRdb, each CDR3 protein sequence is one entry, and no DNA is given. The sample's table covers some 130,000 distinct CDR3 sequences. Of the sample, roughly 0.31% is held by the ten largest clones. The sample taken for sequencing was naive CXCR3- CD8+ T cells from blood. According to the study, the label for this sample's cell subset or site signals: CD45RO-CCR7+CD27+CD95- naive CD8+ T cells lacking CXCR3 (TNR3-). The receptors were gathered from a human donor in good health. Some clones in this sample may be carry-over from other donors' samples.

The chain uses TRBV5-1 and TRBJ2-3; no DNA is available, so the TRBD2 call from TCRdb remains unchecked. Per the germline V gene, CDR1 is SGHRS and CDR2 is YFSETQ. The CDR3 contains 15 residues. This chain's CDR3 is CASSSGEFSTDTQYF.

The chain joins TRBV29-1 to TRBJ1-4; TCRdb selects TRBD1, and the lack of DNA leaves this call unchecked. The CDR3 sequence is 12 residues long. CDR1 is SQVTM and CDR2 is ANQGSEA in the germline V gene. Here the CDR3 reads CSVGDRNEKLFF.

V usage is TRBV29-1 and J usage is TRBJ2-1; as DNA is missing, the TRBD2 call by TCRdb cannot be tested. This CDR3 spans 16 amino acids. CDR1 and CDR2 from the germline V gene are SQVTM and ANQGSEA. The CDR3 loop is CSVEREDWSSYNEQFF.

This chain joins TRBV7-9 and TRBJ2-1; lacking DNA, the TRBD2 call made by TCRdb goes unchecked. The CDR3 length is 19 residues. In germline, CDR1 is SEHNR, CDR2 FQNEAQ (reference sequence). CDR3 protein: CASSSSGLAGSFSYNEQFF.

The genes are TRBV6-5 and TRBJ1-4; TCRdb reports TRBD1, a call that lacks DNA to check it against. The germline V gene has CDR1 MNHEY and CDR2 SVGAGI. The CDR3 length is 18 residues. The CDR3: CASSYRSGGQGLNEKLFF.

The gene calls are TRBV7-9 and TRBJ1-4; as DNA is missing, the TRBD1 call by TCRdb cannot be tested. Germline assignment: CDR1 SEHNR and CDR2 FQNEAQ (reference sequence). CDR3 length: 12 residues. CDR3 sequence: CASGTGWEKLFF.

The chain carries TRBV7-2 and TRBJ1-1; TCRdb's D call, TRBD1, is unchecked because there is no DNA. The CDR3 runs to 14 residues. Per germline, CDR1 SGHTA and CDR2 FQGNSA. The CDR3 region is CASSFQGAFTEAFF.

V is TRBV5-1 and J is TRBJ2-3. Germline loops: CDR1 SGHRS, CDR2 YFSETQ. The CDR3 is 19 amino acids. This CDR3 is CASSLPIDGDTPFTDTQYF.

The V call is TRBV28, the J call TRBJ2-1; TCRdb reports TRBD2, a call that lacks DNA to check it against. The CDR3 sequence is 15 residues long. Germline V gene sequence: CDR1 MDHEN, CDR2 SYDVKM. The CDR3 region is CASSLLDSGKNEQFF.

The chain has TRBV4-1 and TRBJ2-1. The CDR3 runs 12 residues. Germline V CDR1 and CDR2: MGHRA, YSYEKL. The CDR3 here is CASSHGWDEQFF.

The rearrangement uses TRBV5-6 and TRBJ2-7; absent DNA, TCRdb's TRBD2 call cannot be checked. Germline V CDR1 and CDR2: SGHDT, YYEEEE. CDR3 length equals 14 residues. CDR3 sequence: CASSLTPSGTEQYF.

The rearrangement links TRBV29-1 to TRBJ1-5; TCRdb selects TRBD1, and the lack of DNA leaves this call unchecked. There are 13 residues in the CDR3. Germline V CDR1 and CDR2: SQVTM, ANQGSEA. The CDR3 spells CSVDQGSNQPQHF.

The CDR3 is CASSYSSGQDEQYF. The chain combines TRBV6-5 with TRBJ2-7; absent DNA, TCRdb's TRBD1 call cannot be checked. This CDR3 region has 14 residues. The germline V gene has CDR1 MNHEY and CDR2 SVGAGI.

V is TRBV28 and J is TRBJ2-5; checking the TCRdb D call of TRBD1 is not possible without DNA. Germline CDR1 and CDR2: MDHEN and SYDVKM. This CDR3 comprises 15 residues. CDR3 amino acids: CASNPRDRGDETQYF.

The V and J genes are TRBV20-1 and TRBJ2-5; lacking DNA, the TRBD1 call made by TCRdb goes unchecked. CDR1 and CDR2 from the germline V gene are DFQATT and SNEGSKA (reference sequence). The CDR3 contains 15 residues. The CDR3 loop is CSARASTAGAETQYF.

V gene TRBV19 combines with J gene TRBJ1-1; TCRdb's D call of TRBD1 is untestable without DNA. In germline, CDR1 is LNHDA, CDR2 SQIVND (reference sequence). The CDR3 consists of 16 residues. The CDR3 spells CASSIDRLGAGTEAFF.

The J gene is TRBJ2-3, the V gene TRBV24-1. The CDR3 is made up of 13 amino acids. CDR1 and CDR2 (germline): KGHDR, SFDVKD. This CDR3 is CATSSRGSDTQYF.

The chain recombines TRBV5-1 with TRBJ1-1; without DNA, the TCRdb call of TRBD1 cannot be checked. The germline V gene has CDR1 SGHRS and CDR2 YFSETQ. This CDR3 spans 14 amino acids. CDR3 protein: CASRGQGPNTEAFF.

This chain links TRBV7-9 with TRBJ2-5; the TCRdb call, TRBD1, lacks DNA for checking. CDR1 is SEHNR, CDR2 FQNEAQ, per germline (reference sequence). The CDR3 runs 15 residues. The CDR3 here is CASSLTGTVGETQYF. The full variable domain, in which reference TRBV7-9 and TRBJ2-5 provide the parts outside the CDR3, is DTGVSQNPRHKITKRGQNVTFRCDPISEHNRLYWYRQTLGQGPEFLTYFQNEAQLEKSRLLSDRFSAERPKGSFSTLEIQRTEQGDSAMYLCASSLTGTVGETQYFGPGTRLLVL.

The chain carries TRBV7-8 and TRBJ2-7. This CDR3 region has 11 residues. Germline values: CDR1 SGHVS, CDR2 FQNEAQ. CDR3 sequence: CASSLTSEQYF.

This chain connects TRBV12-3 or TRBV12-4 to TRBJ2-7. The CDR3 loop spans 11 amino acids. CDR3 protein: CASCVSYEQYF.